This TCR beta chain was observed in a study of blood T cell repertoires in COVID-19. At the level of the study: Acute-phase and convalescent COVID-19 samples originated in the United States, Italy and Spain. PBMCs, B-cell-depleted T cells, or T cells were the source of the cDNA or gDNA that made up the material.

This clone was observed a handful of times. The CDR3 contains 14 residues. Germline values: CDR1 MNHEY, CDR2 SVGAGI. After removal of 7 bases from V and 2 bases from J, the junction contained 3 bases not matched to a gene. In the authors' methods: Amplification of reference gene primers was used by the study to estimate nucleated cell counts. Here immunoSEQ multiplex PCR was the method, and the copy in TCRdb shows in-frame clones only, minus some. The DNA was the basis for D and trimming; V, J and clone size are from that table. The sample yields around 170,000 clones, roughly 87% seen once. Sequencing was done on a sample of peripheral blood. V and J are TRBV6-5 and TRBJ2-7; 12 bases are a match to TRBD2. This TCR was sampled from a woman aged 40 to 50 with acute or convalescent COVID-19. The CDR3 sequence is CASTPSGGAYEQYF. The CDR3 nucleotides read TGTGCCAGCACCCCTAGCGGGGGGGCCTACGAGCAGTACTTC.